This TCR beta chain emerged from a study of T cell repertoires in cytomegalovirus infection (dated by TCRdb to between 2018 and 2021). Context from the whole study: Peptide stimulations targeted recently identified HLA-C-restricted CMV epitopes, whose presentation resists viral immunomodulation, together with well-studied HLA-B-restricted epitopes. Donor HLA type was relevant to the analysis, because carriage of CMV infection together with the matching HLA type was indicated by public TCR beta signatures. Summary of the overall study and its limitations: The ex vivo response was dominated by HLA-C-restricted CMV-specific TCR beta clonotypes, which also provided the single most frequent clonotype in two of eight donors. In both this cohort and an independent cohort of 352 donors, the cumulative frequency of public TCR beta family members distinguished carriers of CMV infection plus the relevant HLA type.

Worth noting for this clonotype: Its antigen specificity is not known. It has no much larger one-base neighbor in the sample; base qualities were not kept.

The listed sequencing device is Illumina HiSeq 1500. TCRdb's own reprocessing of the public reads used fastp at Q25 and MiXCR and kept productive beta chains. Identical CDR3 proteins give one entry, which carries the most common genes and DNA. The sample yields 95,000 to 120,000 distinct CDR3 sequences; over 25% were counted once. The ten largest account for 40% to 45% of the sample. The treatment or condition label for this specimen denotes: in vitro stimulation with specific CMV peptide epitopes to enrich CMV-specific T cells. The sequence was collected from a human donor in good health (CMV status not recorded). Some clones in this sample may be carry-over from other donors' samples. Specimen: CD8+ T cells from cultured PBMCs, collected from culture after CMV antigen stimulation.

The base sequence is TGTGCCAGCAGCGGACAGACAGAACCTCAAGAGACCCAGTACTTC. The resulting protein is CASSGQTEPQETQYF. The chain joins TRBV7-4 to TRBJ2-5; the D gene is perhaps TRBD1, on 6 matching bases. From a lookup of the germline V gene, CDR1 and CDR2 are SGHVT and SQSDAQ. V and J lose 5 bases and 2 bases, and a span of 15 bases separates them. From the cysteine through the phenylalanine, the CDR3 covers 15 amino acids. The entry retains the CDR3 DNA only, 45 bases that are in frame from base 1.